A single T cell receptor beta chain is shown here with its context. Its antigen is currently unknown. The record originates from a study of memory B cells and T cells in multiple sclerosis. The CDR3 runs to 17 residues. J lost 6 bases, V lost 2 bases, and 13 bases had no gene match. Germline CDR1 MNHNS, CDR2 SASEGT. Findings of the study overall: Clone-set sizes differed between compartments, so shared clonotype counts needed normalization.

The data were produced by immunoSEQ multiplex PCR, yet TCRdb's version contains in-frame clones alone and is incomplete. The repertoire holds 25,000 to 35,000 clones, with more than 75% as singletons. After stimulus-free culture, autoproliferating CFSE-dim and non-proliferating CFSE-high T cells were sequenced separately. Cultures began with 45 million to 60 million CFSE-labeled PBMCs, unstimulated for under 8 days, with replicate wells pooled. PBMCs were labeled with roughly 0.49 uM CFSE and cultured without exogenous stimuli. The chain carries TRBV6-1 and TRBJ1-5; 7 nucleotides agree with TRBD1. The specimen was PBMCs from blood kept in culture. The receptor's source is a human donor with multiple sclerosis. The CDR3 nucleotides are TGTGCCAGCAGTGAATATGGGGTGGGACAGTTAATTCAGCCCCAGCATTTT. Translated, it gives CASSEYGVGQLIQPQHF.